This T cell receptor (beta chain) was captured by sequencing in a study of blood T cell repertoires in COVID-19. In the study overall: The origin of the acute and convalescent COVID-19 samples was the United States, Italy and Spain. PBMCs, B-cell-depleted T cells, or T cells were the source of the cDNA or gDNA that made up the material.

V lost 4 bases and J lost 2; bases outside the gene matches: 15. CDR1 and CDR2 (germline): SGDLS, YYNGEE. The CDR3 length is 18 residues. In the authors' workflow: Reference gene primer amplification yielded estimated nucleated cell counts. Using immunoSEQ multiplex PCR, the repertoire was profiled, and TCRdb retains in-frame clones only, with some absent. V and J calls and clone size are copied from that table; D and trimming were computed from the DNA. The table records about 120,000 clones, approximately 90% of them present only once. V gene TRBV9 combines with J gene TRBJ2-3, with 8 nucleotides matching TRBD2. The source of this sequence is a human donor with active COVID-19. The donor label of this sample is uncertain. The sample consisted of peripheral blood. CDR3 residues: CASSPRRGVAANTDTQYF. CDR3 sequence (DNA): TGTGCCAGCAGCCCCAGGCGGGGGGTCGCGGCTAACACAGATACGCAGTATTTT. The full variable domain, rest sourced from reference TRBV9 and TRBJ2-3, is DSGVTQTPKHLITATGQRVTLRCSPRSGDLSVYWYQQSLDQGLQFLIQYYNGEERAKGNILERFSAQQFPDLHSELNLSSLELGDSALYFCASSPRRGVAANTDTQYFGPGTRLTVL.